The 16 T cell receptor beta chains below were found in one sample sequenced in a study of T cells in Graves' hyperthyroidism and ophthalmopathy. RNA transcripts served as the template for amplifying TCR beta CDR3 regions. During a first-round RT-PCR of the TCR CDR3, the HTBI primer set was used. TCRdb re-called the multiplex PCR reads with MiXCR, one entry per CDR3 protein. The data show about 600,000 distinct CDR3 sequences, over 12% seen once. The sample consisted of blood. The source is a woman aged 18-30 years with Graves' ophthalmopathy.

In its sample, this clonotype was seen a few times. V and J are TRBV7-9 and TRBJ2-1; TRBD1 agrees at 7 bases. The CDR3 is 14 residues long. Germline V gene sequence: CDR1 SEHNR, CDR2 FQNEAQ (reference sequence). V lost 5 bases, J lost 7 bases, and 8 bases stayed unmatched. The DNA of the CDR3 is TGTGCCAGCAGCCCACGCCGGGACAGTAATGAGCAGTTCTTC. As protein: CASSPRRDSNEQFF.

This clonotype was seen repeatedly, ten times or more. The gene calls are TRBV30 and TRBJ2-7; possibly TRBD1 for D (6 bases). The CDR3 contains 11 residues. V lost 4 bases to trimming and J lost 6 bases, with 10 bases between them. Germline loops: CDR1 GTSNPN, CDR2 SVGIG (reference sequence). CDR3 coding DNA: TGTGCCTGGATCAGGGGCGGCGAGCAGTACTTC. This codes for CAWIRGGEQYF.

There are many counts of this clonotype. The V gene is TRBV7-3, the J gene TRBJ2-3; D not certain. CDR1 and CDR2 from the germline V gene are SGHTA and FQGTGA. V was shortened by 4 bases and J by 4 bases, with 9 bases between the two germline ends. This CDR3 contains 13 residues. This CDR3 is CASSSSMADTQYF. The CDR3, as DNA: TGTGCCAGCAGCTCGAGTATGGCAGATACGCAGTATTTT.

Ten or more counts support this clonotype. The chain is built from TRBV3-1 and TRBJ2-1; D gene uncertain. In germline, CDR1 is LGHDT, CDR2 YNNKEL (reference sequence). This CDR3 is built from 15 residues. Trimming shortened V by 4 bases and J by 0 bases, and 10 bases separated the two germline ends. CDR3 in amino acids: CASSLLLSSYNEQFF. The CDR3 coding sequence is TGTGCCAGCAGCCTCCTTTTGAGCTCCTACAATGAGCAGTTCTTC.

This clonotype turned up a few times. This sequence joins TRBV25-1 and TRBJ2-1; the match to TRBD2 covers 10 bases. The CDR3 has 17 amino acids. Per the germline V gene, CDR1 is MGHDK and CDR2 is SYGVNS. The V and J ends lost 1 base and 3 bases, in that order; junction bases with no gene match: 6. This CDR3 reads CASSESIAGGFYNEQFF. As DNA, the CDR3 is TGTGCCAGCAGTGAATCAATAGCGGGAGGTTTCTACAATGAGCAGTTCTTC.

This clonotype has more than one count but fewer than ten. The CDR3 nucleotides are TGCGCCAGCAGCCAAGATCCCCCGACAGGAGCCTATAATTCACCCCTCCACTTT. It encodes CASSQDPPTGAYNSPLHF. The chain recombines TRBV4-3 with TRBJ1-6; D may be TRBD1 (6 bases). Per germline, CDR1 LGHNA and CDR2 YSLEER. CDR3 length: 18 amino acids. V was shortened by 0 bases and J by 2 bases, with 14 bases between the two germline ends.

There are many counts of this clonotype. The chain uses TRBV25-1 and TRBJ2-7; D gene uncertain. Per germline, CDR1 MGHDK and CDR2 SYGVNS. The CDR3 is 10 residues long. V gave up 7 bases and J gave up 3 bases, with 4 bases separating them. The CDR3 sequence: CASKLYEQYF. CDR3 coding DNA: TGTGCCAGCAAACTCTACGAGCAGTACTTC.

This clonotype was detected ten times or more. The chain carries TRBV6-6 and TRBJ2-3; D is unclear. Germline-derived CDR1 and CDR2 are MNHNY and SVGAGI (reference sequence). CDR3 size: 15 residues. V was pared by 2 bases and J by 5 bases, with 14 bases between. The CDR3 sequence is CASSYTNPRRDTQYF. The CDR3 DNA sequence: TGTGCCAGCAGTTACACTAATCCCCGCAGAGATACGCAGTATTTT.

The chain joins TRBV6-4 to TRBJ2-5; 10 bases line up with TRBD2. J gave up 3 bases and V 5 bases, and 6 bases lay outside the gene matches. The CDR3 sequence is 15 residues long. Germline V gives CDR1 MRHNA, CDR2 SNTAGT. CDR3 sequence reads: CASSPSGRGEETQYF. The DNA of the CDR3 is TGTGCCAGCAGTCCTAGCGGGAGAGGGGAAGAGACCCAGTACTTC.

This clonotype appeared many times. J is TRBJ2-2 and V is TRBV11-2; D remains unclear. Germline CDR1 SGHAT, CDR2 FQNNGV. Trimming shortened V by 1 base and J by 3 bases, and 9 bases separated the two germline ends. CDR3 length: 15 residues. DNA for the CDR3: TGTGCCAGCAGCTTAGGGAGATTTTACACCGGGGAGCTGTTTTTT. It is translated as CASSLGRFYTGELFF. The entire variable domain, with the rest obtained from reference TRBV11-2 and TRBJ2-2, is as follows: EAGVAQSPRYKIIEKRQSVAFWCNPISGHATLYWYQQILGQGPKLLIQFQNNGVVDDSQLPKDRFSAERLKGVDSTLKIQPAKLEDSAVYLCASSLGRFYTGELFFGEGSRLTVL.

This clonotype was seen more than once but under ten times. This chain joins TRBV4-3 and TRBJ2-7; D call uncertain. V lost 1 base and J lost 0, with 10 bases in between. The germline gives CDR1 LGHNA, CDR2 YSLEER. This CDR3 is built from 15 residues. DNA for the CDR3: TGCGCCAGCAGCCAAGGGCTTACATACTCCTACGAGCAGTACTTC. This codes for CASSQGLTYSYEQYF.

This rearrangement joins TRBV24-1 to TRBJ2-1; a weak D match, TRBD2 (5 bases). Germline V CDR1 and CDR2: KGHDR, SFDVKD. The length of the CDR3 is 16 residues. V was clipped by 4 bases and J by 6 bases, with 18 bases between them. The DNA of the CDR3 is TGTGCCACCAGTGACGAACGGGAATACCTTCTCAATGAGCAGTTCTTC. It yields the protein CATSDEREYLLNEQFF.

The sample holds many counts of this clonotype. J is TRBJ2-1 and V is TRBV7-2; D is possibly TRBD2 (5 bases). V lost 5 bases, J lost 2 bases, and 13 bases lay in between. The CDR3 length is 15 residues. Germline loops: CDR1 SGHTA, CDR2 FQGNSA. This CDR3 is CASSGTRTAYNEQFF. CDR3 in DNA: TGTGCCAGCAGCGGCACCCGGACTGCCTACAATGAGCAGTTCTTC. Variable domain in full (rest from reference TRBV7-2 and TRBJ2-1): GAGVSQSPSNKVTEKGKDVELRCDPISGHTALYWYRQSLGQGLEFLIYFQGNSAPDKSGLPSDRFSAERTGGSVSTLTIQRTQQEDSAVYLCASSGTRTAYNEQFFGPGTRLTVL.

Many counts were recorded for this clonotype. The chain combines TRBV6-8 with TRBJ1-5; possible D gene TRBD1, 6 bases. V was clipped by 5 bases and J by 5 bases, with 13 bases between them. Germline CDR1 MNHGY, CDR2 SAAAGT. The CDR3 spans 14 residues. The chain's CDR3 is CASSHKGEHQPQHF. The CDR3 DNA reads TGTGCCAGCAGTCATAAGGGGGAACATCAGCCCCAGCATTTT.

The gene calls are TRBV5-1 and TRBJ1-6; 9 bases map to TRBD1. V was pared by 4 bases and J by 8 bases, with 4 bases of the junction left unmatched. The germline V gene has CDR1 SGHRS and CDR2 YFSETQ. The CDR3 is 14 residues long. Here the CDR3 DNA reads TGCGCCAGCAGCACACAGGGGGCGGATTCACCCCTCCACTTT. Its translation is CASSTQGADSPLHF.

This clonotype was seen many times. This chain links TRBV18 with TRBJ2-7, with D possibly being TRBD2 (5 bases). Germline CDR1 KGHSH, CDR2 LQKENI. The CDR3 is 14 residues long. V lost 3 bases, J lost 2 bases, and 11 bases lay in between. In DNA, the CDR3 is TGTGCCAGCTCACCGGAGGCCTGGACCTACGAGCAGTACTTC. It is translated as CASSPEAWTYEQYF.